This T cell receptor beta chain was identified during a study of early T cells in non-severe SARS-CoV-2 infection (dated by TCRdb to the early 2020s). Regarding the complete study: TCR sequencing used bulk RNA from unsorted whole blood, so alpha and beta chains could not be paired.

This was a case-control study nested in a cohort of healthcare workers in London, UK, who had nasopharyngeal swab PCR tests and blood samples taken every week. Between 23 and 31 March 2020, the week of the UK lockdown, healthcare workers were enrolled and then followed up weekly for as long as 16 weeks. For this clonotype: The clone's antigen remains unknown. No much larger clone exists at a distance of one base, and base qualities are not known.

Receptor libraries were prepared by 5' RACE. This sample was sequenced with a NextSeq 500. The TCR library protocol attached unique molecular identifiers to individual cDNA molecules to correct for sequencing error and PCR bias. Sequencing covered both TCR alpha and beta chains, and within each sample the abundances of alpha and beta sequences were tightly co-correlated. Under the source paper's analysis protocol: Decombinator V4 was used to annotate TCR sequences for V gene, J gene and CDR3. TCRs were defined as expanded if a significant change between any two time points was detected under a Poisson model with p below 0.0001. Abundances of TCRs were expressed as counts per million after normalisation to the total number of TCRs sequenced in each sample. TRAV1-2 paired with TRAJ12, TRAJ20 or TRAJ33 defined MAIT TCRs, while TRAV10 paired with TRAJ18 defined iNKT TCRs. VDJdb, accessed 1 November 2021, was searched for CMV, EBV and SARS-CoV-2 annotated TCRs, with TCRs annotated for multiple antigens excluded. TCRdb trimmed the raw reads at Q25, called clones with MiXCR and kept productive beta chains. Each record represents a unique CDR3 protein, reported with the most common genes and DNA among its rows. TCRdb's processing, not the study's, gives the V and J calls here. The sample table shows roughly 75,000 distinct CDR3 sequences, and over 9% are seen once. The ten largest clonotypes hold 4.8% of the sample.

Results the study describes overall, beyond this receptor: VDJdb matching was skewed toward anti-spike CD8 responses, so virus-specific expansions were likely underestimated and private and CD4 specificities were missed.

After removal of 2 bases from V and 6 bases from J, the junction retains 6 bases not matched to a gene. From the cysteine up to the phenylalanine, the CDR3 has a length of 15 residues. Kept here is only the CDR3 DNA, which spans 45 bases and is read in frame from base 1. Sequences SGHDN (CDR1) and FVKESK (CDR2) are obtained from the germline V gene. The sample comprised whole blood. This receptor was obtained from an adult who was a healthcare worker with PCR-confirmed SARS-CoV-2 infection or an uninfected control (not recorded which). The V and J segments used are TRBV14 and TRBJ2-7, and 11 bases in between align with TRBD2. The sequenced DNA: TGTGCCAGCAGCCAACAACTAGCGGGAGTTGGCGAGCAGTACTTC. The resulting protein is CASSQQLAGVGEQYF.